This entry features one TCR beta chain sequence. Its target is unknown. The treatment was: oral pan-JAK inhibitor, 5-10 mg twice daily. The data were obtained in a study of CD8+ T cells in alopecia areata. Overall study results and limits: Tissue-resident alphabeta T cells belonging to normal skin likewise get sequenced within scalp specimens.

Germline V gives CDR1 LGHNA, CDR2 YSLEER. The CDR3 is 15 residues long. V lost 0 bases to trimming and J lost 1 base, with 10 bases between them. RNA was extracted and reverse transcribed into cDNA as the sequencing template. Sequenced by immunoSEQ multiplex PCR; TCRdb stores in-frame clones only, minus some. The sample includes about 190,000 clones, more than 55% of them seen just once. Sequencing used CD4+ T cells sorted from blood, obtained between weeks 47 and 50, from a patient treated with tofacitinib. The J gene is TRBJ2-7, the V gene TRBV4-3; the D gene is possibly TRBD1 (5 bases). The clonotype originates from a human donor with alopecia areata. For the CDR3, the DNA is TGCGCCAGCAGCCAAGACCCGACAGAATCCTACGAGCAGTACTTC. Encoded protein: CASSQDPTESYEQYF.